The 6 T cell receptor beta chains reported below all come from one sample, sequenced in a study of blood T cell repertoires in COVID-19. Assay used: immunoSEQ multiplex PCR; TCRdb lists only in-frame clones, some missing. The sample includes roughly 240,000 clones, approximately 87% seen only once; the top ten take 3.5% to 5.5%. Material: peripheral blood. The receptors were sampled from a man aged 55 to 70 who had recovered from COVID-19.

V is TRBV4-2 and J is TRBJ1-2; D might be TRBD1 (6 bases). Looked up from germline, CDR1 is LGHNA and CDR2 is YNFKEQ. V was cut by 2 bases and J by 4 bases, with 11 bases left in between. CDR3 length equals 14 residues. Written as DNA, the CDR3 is TGTGCCAGCAGCCAAAGGACAGATCCCTATGGCTACACCTTC. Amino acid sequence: CASSQRTDPYGYTF.

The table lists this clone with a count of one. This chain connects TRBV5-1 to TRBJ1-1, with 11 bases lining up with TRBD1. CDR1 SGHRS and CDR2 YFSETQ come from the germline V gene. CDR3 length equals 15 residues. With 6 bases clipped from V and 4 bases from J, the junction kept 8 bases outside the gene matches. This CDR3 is CASTQGTGGFTEAFF. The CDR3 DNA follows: TGCGCCAGCACGCAGGGGACAGGGGGTTTCACTGAAGCTTTCTTT. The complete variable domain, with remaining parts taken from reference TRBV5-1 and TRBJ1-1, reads KAGVTQTPRYLIKTRGQQVTLSCSPISGHRSVSWYQQTPGQGLQFLFEYFSETQRNKGNFPGRFSGRQFSNSRSEMNVSTLELGDSALYLCASTQGTGGFTEAFFGQGTRLTVV.

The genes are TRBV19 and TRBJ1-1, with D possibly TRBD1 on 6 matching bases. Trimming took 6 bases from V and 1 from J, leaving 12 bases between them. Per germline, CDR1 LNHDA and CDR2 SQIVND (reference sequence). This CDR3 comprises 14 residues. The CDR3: CASSVVGANTEAFF. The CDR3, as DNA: TGTGCCAGTAGCGTTGTGGGGGCGAACACTGAAGCTTTCTTT.

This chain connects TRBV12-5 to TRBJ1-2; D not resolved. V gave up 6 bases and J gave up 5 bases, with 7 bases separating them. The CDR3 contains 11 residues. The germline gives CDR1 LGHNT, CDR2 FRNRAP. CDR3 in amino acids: CASGPEYGYTF. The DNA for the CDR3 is TGTGCTAGTGGACCTGAGTATGGCTACACCTTC.

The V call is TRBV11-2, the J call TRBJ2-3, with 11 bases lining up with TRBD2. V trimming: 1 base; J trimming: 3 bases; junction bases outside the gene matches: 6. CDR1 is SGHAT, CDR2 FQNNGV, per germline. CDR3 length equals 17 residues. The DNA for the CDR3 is TGTGCCAGCAGCTTAGGGGCCTTAGCGGGGGGGACAGATACGCAGTATTTT. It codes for CASSLGALAGGTDTQYF.

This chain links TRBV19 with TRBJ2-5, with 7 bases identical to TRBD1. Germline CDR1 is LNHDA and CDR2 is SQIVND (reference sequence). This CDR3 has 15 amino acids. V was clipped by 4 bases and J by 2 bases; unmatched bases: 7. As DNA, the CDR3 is TGTGCCAGTAGTAGCCTAGGGACAGTTCAAGAGACCCAGTACTTC. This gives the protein CASSSLGTVQETQYF.